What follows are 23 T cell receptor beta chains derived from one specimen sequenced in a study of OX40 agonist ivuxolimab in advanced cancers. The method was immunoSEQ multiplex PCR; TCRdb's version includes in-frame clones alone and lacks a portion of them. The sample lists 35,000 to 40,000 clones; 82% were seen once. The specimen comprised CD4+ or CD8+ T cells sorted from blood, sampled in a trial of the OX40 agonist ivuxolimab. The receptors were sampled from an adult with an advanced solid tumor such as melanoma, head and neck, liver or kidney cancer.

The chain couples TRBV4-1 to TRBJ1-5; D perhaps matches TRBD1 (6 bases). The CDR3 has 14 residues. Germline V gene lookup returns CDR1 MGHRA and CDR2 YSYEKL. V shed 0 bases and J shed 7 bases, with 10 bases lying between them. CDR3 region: CASSQDAGDQPQHF. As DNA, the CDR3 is TGCGCCAGCAGCCAAGATGCAGGGGACCAGCCCCAGCATTTT.

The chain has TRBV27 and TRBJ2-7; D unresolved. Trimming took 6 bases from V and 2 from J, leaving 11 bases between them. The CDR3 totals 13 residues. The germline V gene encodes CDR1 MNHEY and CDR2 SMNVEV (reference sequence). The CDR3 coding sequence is TGTGCCAGCAGAGTAAGCCTCCCCTACGAGCAGTACTTC. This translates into CASRVSLPYEQYF.

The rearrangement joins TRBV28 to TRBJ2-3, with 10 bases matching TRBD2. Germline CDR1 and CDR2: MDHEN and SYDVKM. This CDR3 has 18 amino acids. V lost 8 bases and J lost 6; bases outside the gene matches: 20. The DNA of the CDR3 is TGTGCCAGCGGATCCTCAGCGGGAGGGCCGATCGTTACCGATACGCAGTATTTT. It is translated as CASGSSAGGPIVTDTQYF. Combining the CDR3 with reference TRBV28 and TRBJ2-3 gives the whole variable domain DVKVTQSSRYLVKRTGEKVFLECVQDMDHENMFWYRQDPGLGLRLIYFSYDVKMKEKGDIPEGYSVSREKKERFSLILESASTNQTSMYLCASGSSAGGPIVTDTQYFGPGTRLTVL.

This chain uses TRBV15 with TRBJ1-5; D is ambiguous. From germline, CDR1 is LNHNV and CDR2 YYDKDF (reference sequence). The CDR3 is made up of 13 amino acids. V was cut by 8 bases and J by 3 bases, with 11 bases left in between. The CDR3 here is CATSWATNQPQHF. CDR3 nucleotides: TGTGCCACCTCGTGGGCTACCAATCAGCCCCAGCATTTT.

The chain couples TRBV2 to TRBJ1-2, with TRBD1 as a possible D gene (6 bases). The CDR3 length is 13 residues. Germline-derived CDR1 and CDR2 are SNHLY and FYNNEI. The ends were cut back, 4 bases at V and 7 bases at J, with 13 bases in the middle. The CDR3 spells CASSVKQGRGYTF. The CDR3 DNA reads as TGTGCCAGCAGTGTAAAACAGGGACGTGGCTACACCTTC.

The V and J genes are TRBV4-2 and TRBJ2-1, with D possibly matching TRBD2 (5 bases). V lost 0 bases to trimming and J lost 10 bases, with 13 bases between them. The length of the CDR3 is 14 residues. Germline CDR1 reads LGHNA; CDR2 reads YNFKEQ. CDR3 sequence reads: CASSQDGRDREQFF. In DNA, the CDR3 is TGTGCCAGCAGCCAAGATGGCCGGGATCGGGAGCAGTTCTTC.

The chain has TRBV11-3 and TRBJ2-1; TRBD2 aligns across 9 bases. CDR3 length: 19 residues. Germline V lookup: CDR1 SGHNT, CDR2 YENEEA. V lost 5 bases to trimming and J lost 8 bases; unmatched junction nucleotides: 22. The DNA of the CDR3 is TGTGCCAGCAGCCAAGGGTGGCGGGAGGCTAGCGGGAATCCCCATGAGCAGTTCTTC. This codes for CASSQGWREASGNPHEQFF.

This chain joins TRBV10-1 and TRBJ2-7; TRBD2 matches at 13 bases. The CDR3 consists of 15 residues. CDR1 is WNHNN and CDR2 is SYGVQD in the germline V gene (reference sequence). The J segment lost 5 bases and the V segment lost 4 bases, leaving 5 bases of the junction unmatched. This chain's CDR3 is CASSGTSGRAHEQYF. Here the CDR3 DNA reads TGCGCCAGCAGTGGGACTAGCGGGAGAGCCCACGAGCAGTACTTC.

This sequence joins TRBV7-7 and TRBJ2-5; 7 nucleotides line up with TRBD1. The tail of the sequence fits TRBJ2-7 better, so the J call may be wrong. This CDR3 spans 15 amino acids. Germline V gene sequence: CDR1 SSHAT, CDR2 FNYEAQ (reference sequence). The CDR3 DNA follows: TGTGCCAGCAGCGTGGACCGGGACAGAATCTACGAGCAGTACTTC. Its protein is CASSVDRDRIYEQYF.

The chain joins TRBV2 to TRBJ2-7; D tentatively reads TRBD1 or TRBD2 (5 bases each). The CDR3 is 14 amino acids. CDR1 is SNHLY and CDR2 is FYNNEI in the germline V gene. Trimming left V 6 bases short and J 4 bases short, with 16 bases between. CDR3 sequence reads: CASSWDRNRYEQYF. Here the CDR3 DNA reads TGTGCCAGCAGCTGGGACCGCAATAGGTACGAGCAGTACTTC.

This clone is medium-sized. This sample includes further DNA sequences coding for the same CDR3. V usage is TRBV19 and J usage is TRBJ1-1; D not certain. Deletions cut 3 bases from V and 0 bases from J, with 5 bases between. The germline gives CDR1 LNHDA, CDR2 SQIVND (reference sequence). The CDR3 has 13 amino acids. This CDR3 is CASSIQMNTEAFF. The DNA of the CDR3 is TGTGCCAGTAGTATTCAAATGAACACTGAAGCTTTCTTT.

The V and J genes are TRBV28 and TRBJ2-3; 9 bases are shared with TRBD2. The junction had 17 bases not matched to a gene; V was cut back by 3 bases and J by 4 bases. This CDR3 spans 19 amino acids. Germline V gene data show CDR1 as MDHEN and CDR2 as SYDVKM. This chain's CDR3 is CASSFRGRIGSGSADTQYF. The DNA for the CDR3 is TGTGCCAGCAGTTTTAGGGGGCGAATCGGTAGCGGGAGCGCAGATACGCAGTATTTT.

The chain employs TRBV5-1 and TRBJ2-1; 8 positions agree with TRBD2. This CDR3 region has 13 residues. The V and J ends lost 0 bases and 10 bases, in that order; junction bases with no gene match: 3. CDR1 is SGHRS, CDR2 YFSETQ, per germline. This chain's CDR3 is CASSLVAGNEQFF. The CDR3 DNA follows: TGCGCCAGCAGCTTGGTAGCGGGAAACGAGCAGTTCTTC.

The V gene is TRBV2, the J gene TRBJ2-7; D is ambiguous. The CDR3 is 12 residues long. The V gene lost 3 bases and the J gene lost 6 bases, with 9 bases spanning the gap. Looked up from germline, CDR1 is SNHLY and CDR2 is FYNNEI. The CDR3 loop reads CASSDPLFEQYF. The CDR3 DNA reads TGTGCCAGCAGTGACCCCCTTTTCGAGCAGTACTTC.

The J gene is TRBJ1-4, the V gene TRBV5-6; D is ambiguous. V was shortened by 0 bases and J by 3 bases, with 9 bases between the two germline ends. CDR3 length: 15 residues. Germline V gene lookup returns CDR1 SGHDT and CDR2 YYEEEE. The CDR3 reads CASSLADTPNEKLFF. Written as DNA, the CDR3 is TGTGCCAGCAGCTTGGCCGACACCCCTAATGAAAAACTGTTTTTT.

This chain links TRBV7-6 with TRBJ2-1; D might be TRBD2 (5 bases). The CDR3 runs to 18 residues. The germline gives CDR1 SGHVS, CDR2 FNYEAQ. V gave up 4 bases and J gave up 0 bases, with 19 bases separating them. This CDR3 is CASSSLGSIGSSYNEQFF. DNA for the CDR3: TGTGCCAGCAGCTCTTTAGGTTCTATAGGGAGCTCCTACAATGAGCAGTTCTTC. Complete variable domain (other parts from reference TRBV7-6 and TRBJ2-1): GAGVSQSPRYKVTKRGQDVALRCDPISGHVSLYWYRQALGQGPEFLTYFNYEAQQDKSGLPNDRFSAERPEGSISTLTIQRTEQRDSAMYRCASSSLGSIGSSYNEQFFGPGTRLTVL.

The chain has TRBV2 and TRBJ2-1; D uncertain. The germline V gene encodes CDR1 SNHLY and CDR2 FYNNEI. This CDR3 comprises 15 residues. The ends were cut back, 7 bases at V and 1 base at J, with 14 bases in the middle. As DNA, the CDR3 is TGTGCCAGCATTGGTCGTCTGGGGTCCTACAATGAGCAGTTCTTC. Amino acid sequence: CASIGRLGSYNEQFF.

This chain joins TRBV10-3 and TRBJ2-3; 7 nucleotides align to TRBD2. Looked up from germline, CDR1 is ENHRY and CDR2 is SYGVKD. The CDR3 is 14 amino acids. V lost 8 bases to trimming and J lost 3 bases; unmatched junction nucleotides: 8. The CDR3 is CAISQGEGTDTQYF. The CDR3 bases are TGTGCCATCTCCCAAGGGGAGGGTACAGATACGCAGTATTTT.

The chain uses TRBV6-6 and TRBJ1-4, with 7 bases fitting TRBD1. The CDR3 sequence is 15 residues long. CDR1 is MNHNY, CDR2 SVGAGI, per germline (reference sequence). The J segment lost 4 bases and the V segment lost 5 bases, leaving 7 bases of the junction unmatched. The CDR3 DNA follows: TGTGCCAGCAGTAAACGGGACAGTTATAATGAAAAACTGTTTTTT. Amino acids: CASSKRDSYNEKLFF.

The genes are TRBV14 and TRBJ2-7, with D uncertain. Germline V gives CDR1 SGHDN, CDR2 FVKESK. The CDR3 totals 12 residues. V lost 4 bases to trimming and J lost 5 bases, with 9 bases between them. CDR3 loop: CASSPQYDEQYF. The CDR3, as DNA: TGTGCCAGCAGCCCCCAGTATGACGAGCAGTACTTC.

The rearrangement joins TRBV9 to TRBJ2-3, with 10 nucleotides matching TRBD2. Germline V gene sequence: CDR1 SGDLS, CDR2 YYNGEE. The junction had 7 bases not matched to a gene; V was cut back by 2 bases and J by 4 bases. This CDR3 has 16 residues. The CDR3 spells CASSVQTSGIADTQYF. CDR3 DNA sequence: TGTGCCAGCAGCGTCCAAACTAGCGGGATCGCAGATACGCAGTATTTT.

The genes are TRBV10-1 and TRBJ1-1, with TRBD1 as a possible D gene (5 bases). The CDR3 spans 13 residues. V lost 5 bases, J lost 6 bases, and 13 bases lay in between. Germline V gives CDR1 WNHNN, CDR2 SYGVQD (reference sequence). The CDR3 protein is CASSTAGTAEAFF. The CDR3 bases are TGCGCCAGCAGTACAGCAGGGACGGCTGAAGCTTTCTTT.

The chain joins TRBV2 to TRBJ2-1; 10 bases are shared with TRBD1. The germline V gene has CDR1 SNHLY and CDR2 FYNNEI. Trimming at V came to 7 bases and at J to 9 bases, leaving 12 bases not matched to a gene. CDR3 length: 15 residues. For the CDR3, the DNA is TGTGCCAGCAATCCGACAGGGGGCGAAGGGGGTGAGCAGTTCTTC. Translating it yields CASNPTGGEGGEQFF.